This TCR beta chain was captured in a study of shared clonotypes between healthy human individuals. Naive CD8 populations comprised CD45RO-negative cells positively selected for CCR7, excluding terminally differentiated effector memory CD45RA+ cells. Sequencing used immunoSEQ multiplex PCR; TCRdb keeps in-frame clones, though not all of them. Of about 1.9 million clones in the sample, 93% were seen once. Germline CDR1 and CDR2: SQVTM and ANQGSEA. With 3 bases removed from V and 4 bases from J, the gap between germline ends came to 13 bases. This CDR3 spans 14 amino acids. The sequenced sample consisted of naive CD8+ T cells from PBMCs. This chain connects TRBV29-1 to TRBJ1-3; D remains ambiguous. The receptor's source is a man aged 18 to 29 in good health. Some clones in this sample may be carry-over from other donors' samples. As DNA, the CDR3 is TGCAGCGTTGAGGAGAGGGCGGGGGGAAACACCATATATTTT. It encodes CSVEERAGGNTIYF.